The rows below give T cell receptor beta chains drawn from one sample of a study of blood T cell repertoires in COVID-19. Repertoires were generated with immunoSEQ multiplex PCR, while TCRdb's copy carries only in-frame clones and drops some. The sample lists a few hundred thousand clones; 85% were seen once. The sample was PBMCs or T cells enriched from blood (not recorded which). Every receptor here comes from a woman between 50 and 59 years old who had recovered from COVID-19. The CDR3 runs from the conserved cysteine through the conserved F or W. D genes are given only for firm matches. Not every row has a clone size; where given, it reads once, few, many or a size class.

v_call: TRBV12-3/TRBV12-4
clone_size: .
d_call: .
j_call: TRBJ2-1
cdr3_nt: TGTGCCAGCCGCCGGGGAATCGAGCAGTTCTTC
cdr3_aa: CASRRGIEQFF

v_call: TRBV9
clone_size: .
d_call: .
j_call: TRBJ1-2
cdr3_nt: TGTGCCAGCAGCGCCGGCAACTACAGGGACTATGGCTACACCTTC
cdr3_aa: CASSAGNYRDYGYTF

v_call: TRBV5-1
clone_size: .
d_call: TRBD2
j_call: TRBJ2-1
cdr3_nt: TGCGCCAGCAGCTTGACTAGCGGGAGGTATAATGAGCAGTTCTTC
cdr3_aa: CASSLTSGRYNEQFF

v_call: TRBV9
clone_size: .
d_call: .
j_call: TRBJ2-2
cdr3_nt: TGTGCCAGCAGCGTAGGCAGGGCGAACACCGGGGAGCTGTTTTTT
cdr3_aa: CASSVGRANTGELFF

v_call: TRBV4-2
clone_size: .
d_call: TRBD2
j_call: TRBJ2-2
cdr3_nt: TGTGCCAGCAGCCTACGGACTAGCGGTCGACGCGGGGAGCTGTTTTTT
cdr3_aa: CASSLRTSGRRGELFF

v_call: TRBV7-8
clone_size: .
d_call: .
j_call: TRBJ2-5
cdr3_nt: TGTGCCAGCAGCTTAGGCCGGCGGGACAGACAAGAGACCCAGTACTTC
cdr3_aa: CASSLGRRDRQETQYF

v_call: TRBV6-2/TRBV6-3
clone_size: few
d_call: TRBD1
j_call: TRBJ2-7
cdr3_nt: TGTGCCAGCAGTTACCGGACAGGGGAGCGCCACTCCTACGAGCAGTACTTC
cdr3_aa: CASSYRTGERHSYEQYF

v_call: TRBV2
clone_size: .
d_call: .
j_call: TRBJ1-2
cdr3_nt: TGTGCCAGCGCCCTCAGGGCAGGGAATGGCTACACCTTC
cdr3_aa: CASALRAGNGYTF

v_call: TRBV2
clone_size: few
d_call: TRBD1
j_call: TRBJ1-3
cdr3_nt: TGTGCCAGCAGTGCGCAGGGGGCAACTGGAAACACCATATATTTT
cdr3_aa: CASSAQGATGNTIYF

v_call: TRBV29-1
clone_size: once
d_call: TRBD1
j_call: TRBJ2-7
cdr3_nt: TGCAGCGTTACCGAATGGGGACAGGGCCCCTACGAGCAGTACTTC
cdr3_aa: CSVTEWGQGPYEQYF

v_call: TRBV7-2
clone_size: .
d_call: TRBD2
j_call: TRBJ2-3
cdr3_nt: TGTGCCAGCAGCTTAGGTCCCTGGGCGGGGGGGAGCACAGATACGCAGTATTTT
cdr3_aa: CASSLGPWAGGSTDTQYF

v_call: TRBV6-2/TRBV6-3
clone_size: .
d_call: .
j_call: TRBJ1-1
cdr3_nt: TGTGCCAGCAGTTACGGCGGGGGCAGAAATGAAGCTTTCTTT
cdr3_aa: CASSYGGGRNEAFF

v_call: TRBV7-9
clone_size: .
d_call: TRBD2
j_call: TRBJ2-3
cdr3_nt: TGTGCCAGCAGCTTTGGGACTAGTAATACGCAGTATTTT
cdr3_aa: CASSFGTSNTQYF

v_call: TRBV30
clone_size: once
d_call: .
j_call: TRBJ1-5
cdr3_nt: TGTGCCTGGAGTCCGACGCGCAGGGGTAATCAGCCCCAGCATTTT
cdr3_aa: CAWSPTRRGNQPQHF

v_call: TRBV25-1
clone_size: .
d_call: TRBD2
j_call: TRBJ2-5
cdr3_nt: TGTGCCAGCAGTGCCCAAGCGGGGTGGGAAGAGACCCAGTACTTC
cdr3_aa: CASSAQAGWEETQYF

v_call: TRBV6-5
clone_size: .
d_call: TRBD1
j_call: TRBJ1-2
cdr3_nt: TGTGCCAGCAGCATTAGGACAGGGTGGTACTATGGCTACACCTTC
cdr3_aa: CASSIRTGWYYGYTF

v_call: TRBV6-2/TRBV6-3
clone_size: once
d_call: .
j_call: TRBJ2-1
cdr3_nt: TGTGCCAGCAGTTATCGCGGGAACCGCTACAATGAGCAGTTCTTC
cdr3_aa: CASSYRGNRYNEQFF

v_call: TRBV7-8
clone_size: .
d_call: TRBD1
j_call: TRBJ1-1
cdr3_nt: TGTGCCAGCAGCTTGCGGACAGGAATGAACACTGAAGCTTTCTTT
cdr3_aa: CASSLRTGMNTEAFF

v_call: TRBV9
clone_size: .
d_call: TRBD1
j_call: TRBJ2-6
cdr3_nt: TGTGCCAGCAGCGCCAGGGGGCCACGCTCTGGGGCCAACGTCCTGACTTTC
cdr3_aa: CASSARGPRSGANVLTF

v_call: TRBV27
clone_size: .
d_call: .
j_call: TRBJ1-5
cdr3_nt: TGTGCCAGCAGTGGAGGCGGGGTTCAGCCCCAGCATTTT
cdr3_aa: CASSGGGVQPQHF

v_call: TRBV30
clone_size: .
d_call: .
j_call: TRBJ2-3
cdr3_nt: TGTGCCTGGAGTAGAGGGGAGGTAGATACGCAGTATTTT
cdr3_aa: CAWSRGEVDTQYF

v_call: TRBV19
clone_size: .
d_call: .
j_call: TRBJ1-1
cdr3_nt: TGTGCCAGTAGGCGGGGCAGGACCCAGAACACTGAAGCTTTCTTT
cdr3_aa: CASRRGRTQNTEAFF

v_call: TRBV5-1
clone_size: .
d_call: TRBD1
j_call: TRBJ1-4
cdr3_nt: TGCGCCAGCAGCCTCTCCCCGACAGGGAAGAGTGAAAAACTGTTTTTT
cdr3_aa: CASSLSPTGKSEKLFF